This T cell receptor beta chain is from a study of CD8+ T cells in alopecia areata (dated by TCRdb to between 2018 and 2020). Broadly, across the study: Treated patients were enrolled in an open-label pilot trial of oral tofacitinib, 5 to 10 mg twice daily, for moderate-to-severe alopecia areata. Scalp clonality was compared across normal scalp (n=4), patchy alopecia areata scalp (n=8), and alopecia totalis/universalis scalp (n=8). Human TCRbeta sequencing covered scalp tissue and sorted CD4+ and CD8+ peripheral blood T cells from patchy and totalis/universalis alopecia areata patients and healthy controls. The study used high-throughput TCRbeta sequencing to examine T cell clonal expansion in alopecia areata, in both the C3H/HeJ mouse model and human patients. Tofacitinib was given for 6 to 18 months, followed by 6 months of follow-up off drug to assess delayed response and recurrence. Biopsies were taken from tofacitinib-treated patients at baseline and again at 4 and 24 weeks into treatment, and several of those patients also had a later scalp biopsy. RNA was obtained with the PAXgene miRNA kit for fixed scalp, the miRNeasy kit for PBMCs, and the RNeasy kit for mouse skin. immunoSEQ multiplex PCR using 35 Vbeta forward primers and 13 Jbeta reverse primers was used to amplify TCRbeta CDR3 regions.

Lesional scalp punch biopsies and peripheral blood were obtained from alopecia areata patients. After PBMCs were isolated by density centrifugation and stained for CD3, CD4 and CD8, a FACSAria was used to sort CD4+ and CD8+ T cells. Broad study findings and their caveats: Shared TCR sequences between patients were less evident than in mice, which may be partly attributable to HLA diversity in the patient population. Compared with normal scalp, lesional scalp had higher clonality and more expanded CD8+ clones, particularly in alopecia totalis/universalis, a pattern that suggests antigenic drive. Unlike mouse skin, which is dominated by gammadelta T cells, normal human skin has resident alphabeta T cells that are also sequenced, and this complicates analysis of the scalp TCR repertoire.

The library was obtained by the immunoSEQ multiplex PCR assay. To provide template for TCR sequencing, every sample had RNA extracted and reverse transcribed into cDNA. First-strand cDNA was synthesized with SuperScript III using a 2:1 mix of oligo-dT and random hexamers. A synthetic immune receptor repertoire was used to gauge amplification bias, and whatever bias remained was removed computationally. Turning to the authors' computational methods: Raw reads were preprocessed for error removal, and CDR3 was defined according to IMGT conventions as running from the conserved cysteine to phenylalanine. To get clonality, Shannon entropy was normalized by log2 of the number of productive unique TCRs and the result was subtracted from 1. CD4 or CD8 identity of scalp clones was inferred by cross-referencing scalp TCRbeta sequences with sorted blood CD4 and CD8 repertoires. This immuneACCESS table, as held by TCRdb, lists in-frame sequences with V and J called but not all clones. Of the missing ones, under half trace to an unresolved V gene in checked studies; the others have no known cause. For V, J and clone size, that table is used; D and trimming come from the DNA. The sample table shows about 120,000 clones, and around two fifths are seen once. The ten most abundant clones make up 3.1% of the sample.

The table lists this clone with a few counts. Its antigen remains undetermined. No qualities accompany the bases; no much larger clone lies one base away. The germline ends are 18 bases apart after V is trimmed by 5 bases and J by 9 bases. CDR1 and CDR2 are drawn from the germline V gene: SGHTA, FQGNSA. Taken from cysteine to phenylalanine, the CDR3 has 14 residues. Only the CDR3 region is kept as DNA, spanning 42 bases read in frame from base 1. Input material: CD4+ T cells sorted from blood. The rearrangement joined TRBV7-2 to TRBJ2-3; the D gene remains uncertain. The source of this sequence is a human donor with alopecia areata. In nucleotides, the sequence is TGTGCCAGCAGCCCCGCCTCCGACCTTGTAACGCAGTATTTT. Its amino acids are CASSPASDLVTQYF.